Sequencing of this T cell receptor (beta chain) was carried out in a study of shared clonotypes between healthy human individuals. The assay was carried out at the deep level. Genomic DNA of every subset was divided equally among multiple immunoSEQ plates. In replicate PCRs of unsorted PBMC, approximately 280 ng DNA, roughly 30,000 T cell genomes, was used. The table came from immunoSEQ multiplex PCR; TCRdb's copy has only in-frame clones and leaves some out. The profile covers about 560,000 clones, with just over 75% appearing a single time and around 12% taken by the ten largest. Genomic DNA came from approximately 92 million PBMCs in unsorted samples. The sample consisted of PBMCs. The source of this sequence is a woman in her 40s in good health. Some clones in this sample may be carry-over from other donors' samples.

DNA of the CDR3: TGTGCCACCAGCAGAGTTTTAGGGAGCACTGAAGCTTTCTTT. Amino acid sequence: CATSRVLGSTEAFF. The chain joins TRBV15 to TRBJ1-1; D remains ambiguous. CDR3 length: 14 residues. From germline, CDR1 is LNHNV and CDR2 YYDKDF (reference sequence). The V end was cut by 1 base, the J end by 4 bases, with 10 bases between.